The clone carrying this T cell receptor (beta chain) was seen more than once but under ten times. What it binds is not known. These data are taken from a study of vaccination effects on CD4 cells after COVID-19. Study results and limitations: Cross-reactivity with common cold coronaviruses was shown by only 1 of 255 vaccine-induced clones in healthy vaccinees. Clones induced by infection and by vaccine showed marked clonal contraction late after vaccination.

The method was immunoSEQ multiplex PCR; TCRdb's version includes in-frame clones alone and lacks a portion of them. The table lists 50,000 to 60,000 clones, more than 60% of them singletons. ViraFEST used viral peptide pools to expand antigen-specific CD4+ T cells before sequencing. Upon completion of around eleven days in culture, CD4+ T cells were isolated. Nucleocapsid antibodies were negative in the vaccine recipients, who had never had SARS-CoV-2 infection. Wells of 1.5 million to 2 million PBMC each were grown with around 10 IU/ml IL-2 and approximately 9.6 ug/ml peptides. Sequencing was performed on CD4+ T cells from PBMCs cultured with SARS-CoV-2 spike peptides, taken before COVID-19 vaccination. The receptor was derived from a human donor who received a COVID-19 vaccine.

CDR3 bases: TGTGCCAGCAGCGTTTTACCCGGCAATGAGCAGTTCTTC. It is translated as CASSVLPGNEQFF. The V and J genes are TRBV9 and TRBJ2-1; the D is unclear. V was pared by 2 bases and J by 6 bases, with 9 bases between. The germline CDR1 and CDR2 sequences are SGDLS and YYNGEE. The CDR3 is 13 residues long.